This T cell receptor (beta chain) came from a study of CD8 T cells in ankylosing spondylitis. The study, taken as a whole, reports: It appeared that ankylosing spondylitis blood was characterized by a TCR beta motif of several highly homologous variants. Some of the motif variants had earlier been found in reactive arthritis patients' fluid and blood.

Each TCR beta library was made by quantitative 5'-RACE that incorporated molecular barcodes. TCRdb re-analysed the 5' RACE reads in MiXCR, keeping a single row per CDR3 protein. Among some 350,000 distinct CDR3 sequences listed, over 12% were seen once. Germline lookup yields CDR1 MNHEY and CDR2 SVGAGI. This CDR3 comprises 13 residues. With 0 bases removed from V and 3 bases from J, the gap between germline ends came to 6 bases. Concerning this clonotype: The antigen is not known.

The specimen was blood, either unsorted or a sorted T cell fraction (not recorded which). The source of this sequence is a male donor with ankylosing spondylitis or in good health (not recorded which). The rearrangement uses TRBV6-5 and TRBJ2-7; D gene ambiguous. CDR3 loop: CASSYSGFYEQYF. The CDR3 DNA reads TGTGCCAGCAGTTACTCAGGGTTCTACGAGCAGTACTTC.